This T cell receptor beta chain was profiled in a study of post-analysis software for immune sequencing data. Note on this clonotype: What it recognizes is unknown.

Study-wide results and caveats: TRBV segments more frequent in patients than in controls numbered a few and included TRBV5-6, TRBV5-1 and TRBV20-1.

Unique-molecular-identifier-tagged TCR beta cDNA libraries were used. Each CDR3 protein gets one entry after TCRdb re-called the PCR reads with MiXCR. The sample lists some 260,000 distinct CDR3 sequences, 36% occurring once. Deletions cut 5 bases from V and 7 bases from J, with 12 bases between. Germline assignment: CDR1 SEHNR and CDR2 FQNEAQ (reference sequence). CDR3 size: 13 residues. This clonotype was obtained from a girl aged 10 to 17 with multiple sclerosis. The sequencing input was blood. The V and J genes are TRBV7-9 and TRBJ2-1; D gene ambiguous. CDR3 sequence (DNA): TGTGCCAGCAGCCCTCAAGGGCCAAATGAGCAGTTCTTC. This codes for CASSPQGPNEQFF. Full variable domain (rest looked up from reference TRBV7-9 and TRBJ2-1): DTGVSQNPRHKITKRGQNVTFRCDPISEHNRLYWYRQTLGQGPEFLTYFQNEAQLEKSRLLSDRFSAERPKGSFSTLEIQRTEQGDSAMYLCASSPQGPNEQFFGPGTRLTVL.